The 20 T cell receptor beta chains presented below share a single source sample, sequenced in a study of blood T cells in healthy people across ages. Together with a sample-barcoded 5' primer, a J-beta primer mix was included in a second PCR lasting about 7 to 11 cycles. One entry per CDR3 protein results from TCRdb running MiXCR on the 5' RACE reads. The data show some 760,000 distinct CDR3 sequences, 25% seen once. These data were also filed under a second study, of T cells of mothers and their children.

Source material: blood. The receptors here all came from a boy between 10 and 17 years old in good health.

The genes are TRBV29-1 and TRBJ2-7; a weak D match, TRBD1 (6 bases). V was shortened by 7 bases and J by 3 bases, with 10 bases between the two germline ends. CDR1 and CDR2 from the germline V gene are SQVTM and ANQGSEA. The CDR3 spans 11 residues. DNA of the CDR3: TGCAGCGGTCAACAGGGCTACGAGCAGTACTTC. Translating gives CSGQQGYEQYF.

The V and J genes are TRBV29-1 and TRBJ2-7, with a possible D match to TRBD2 (6 bases). The germline CDR1 and CDR2 sequences are SQVTM and ANQGSEA. V was trimmed by 7 bases and J by 0 bases, leaving 10 bases between them. CDR3 size: 12 residues. The CDR3 DNA reads as TGCAGCGCCCGGGAGACCTCCTACGAGCAGTACTTC. Amino acid sequence: CSARETSYEQYF.

The table lists this clonotype with a few counts. The chain employs TRBV9 and TRBJ2-4; D is perhaps TRBD1 (6 bases). The CDR3 totals 15 residues. Germline V gives CDR1 SGDLS, CDR2 YYNGEE. Trimming pared 4 bases from V and 1 base from J, leaving 12 bases between. CDR3 amino acids: CASSLGAAAKNIQYF. In DNA form, the CDR3 reads TGTGCCAGCAGCCTGGGGGCAGCGGCCAAAAACATTCAGTACTTC.

This clonotype was observed a handful of times. The chain combines TRBV20-1 with TRBJ2-5, with TRBD1 matching over 8 bases. V trimming: 6 bases; J trimming: 5 bases; junction bases outside the gene matches: 8. Germline lookup yields CDR1 DFQATT and CDR2 SNEGSKA (reference sequence). The CDR3 is made up of 13 amino acids. Written as DNA, the CDR3 is TGCAGTGCCCCATGGACAGGGCGCGAGACCCAGTACTTC. Protein: CSAPWTGRETQYF.

This clonotype came up a few times. The chain uses TRBV7-9 and TRBJ1-2; TRBD1 might be the D (6 bases). CDR3 size: 14 residues. V dropped 5 bases and J dropped 3 bases, with 13 bases sitting between them. CDR1 is SEHNR and CDR2 is FQNEAQ in the germline V gene (reference sequence). The CDR3 DNA sequence: TGTGCCAGCAGCGAGAAGGCAGGGGACTATGGCTACACCTTC. Translation: CASSEKAGDYGYTF.

The rearrangement links TRBV12-3 or TRBV12-4 to TRBJ2-1; 8 bases agree with TRBD1. CDR3 length equals 16 residues. V was pared by 6 bases and J by 0 bases, with 7 bases of the junction left unmatched. CDR3 coding DNA: TGTGCCAGCAGGGACGCAGGGGGCGGCTCCTACAATGAGCAGTTCTTC. This sequence encodes CASRDAGGGSYNEQFF.

This clonotype turned up a few times. V gene TRBV5-1 combines with J gene TRBJ1-3, with no clear D. Trimming left V 1 base short and J 1 base short, with 6 bases between. Germline loops: CDR1 SGHRS, CDR2 YFSETQ. The length of the CDR3 is 14 residues. CDR3 DNA sequence: TGCGCCAGCAGCTTGTCGGTTTCTGGAAACACCATATATTTT. Its translation is CASSLSVSGNTIYF.

This sequence joins TRBV28 and TRBJ2-5; D ambiguous. The tail of the sequence fits TRBJ2-7 better, so the J call may be wrong. The CDR3 spans 14 residues. Germline V gives CDR1 MDHEN, CDR2 SYDVKM. Written as DNA, the CDR3 is TGTGCCAGCAGTTTGACGTACGGATCCTACGAGCAGTACTTC. It specifies CASSLTYGSYEQYF.

This clonotype was found a few times. The chain joins TRBV5-4 to TRBJ2-7; 11 nucleotides agree with TRBD2. V dropped 4 bases and J dropped 3; count of bases not matched to a gene: 3. Germline V gives CDR1 SGHNT, CDR2 YYREEE (reference sequence). CDR3 length: 14 amino acids. The CDR3 sequence is CASSTGTSGYEQYF. DNA of the CDR3: TGTGCCAGCAGCACTGGGACTAGCGGCTACGAGCAGTACTTC.

In its sample, this clonotype was seen a few times. At one of its ends the junction is not consistent with the germline gene, which may arise from a read error. CDR3 in amino acids: CSAGDAHGYEQYF. DNA of the CDR3: TGCAGTGCTGGAGACGCCCACGGATACGAGCAGTACTTC. The chain joins TRBV20-1 to TRBJ2-7; the D is unclear. The germline V gene encodes CDR1 DFQATT and CDR2 SNEGSKA (reference sequence). The CDR3 covers 13 residues.

With respect to this clonotype: At one of its ends the junction is not consistent with the germline gene, which may arise from a read error. V is TRBV9 and J is TRBJ2-7; TRBD2 might be the D (5 bases). The CDR3 runs 15 residues. Germline V gives CDR1 SGDLS, CDR2 YYNGEE. The CDR3 is CASSVAAGGYYEQYF. CDR3 nucleotides: TGTGCCAGCAGTGTAGCCGCGGGCGGCTACTACGAGCAGTACTTC.

J is TRBJ2-1 and V is TRBV29-1; D remains ambiguous. The CDR3 is 12 residues long. V shed 6 bases and J shed 4 bases, with 10 bases lying between them. Germline CDR1 SQVTM, CDR2 ANQGSEA. The CDR3 loop reads CSVAASYNEQFF. In nucleotides, the CDR3 is TGCAGCGTGGCGGCCTCTTACAATGAGCAGTTCTTC.

The rearrangement joins TRBV7-9 to TRBJ2-1; TRBD2 might be the D (6 bases). The CDR3 runs to 14 residues. V was cut by 4 bases and J by 9 bases, with 16 bases left in between. Germline V gene sequence: CDR1 SEHNR, CDR2 FQNEAQ (reference sequence). CDR3 DNA sequence: TGTGCCAGCAGCTCCGGGCGGGAAGTGGGTGAGCAGTTCTTC. This translates into CASSSGREVGEQFF.

The chain uses TRBV5-1 and TRBJ2-5; 11 bases match TRBD2. J lost 6 bases, V lost 2 bases, and 6 bases had no gene match. The germline CDR1 and CDR2 sequences are SGHRS and YFSETQ. The CDR3 length is 15 residues. Written as DNA, the CDR3 is TGCGCCAGCAGCTTCGCGACTAGCGGGATGAAGACCCAGTACTTC. Translated, it gives CASSFATSGMKTQYF.

This clonotype was detected once. J is TRBJ1-2 and V is TRBV6-6; D may be TRBD1 (5 bases). Per the germline V gene, CDR1 is MNHNY and CDR2 is SVGAGI (reference sequence). This CDR3 spans 14 amino acids. Trimming took 6 bases from V and 4 from J, leaving 15 bases between them. This CDR3 reads CASRPAGIFYGYTF. DNA of the CDR3: TGTGCCAGCAGACCGGCAGGGATCTTCTATGGCTACACCTTC.

In its sample, this clonotype was seen many times. The J gene is TRBJ1-1, the V gene TRBV7-9; D may be TRBD1 (6 bases). Per germline, CDR1 SEHNR and CDR2 FQNEAQ (reference sequence). The CDR3 covers 14 residues. The ends were cut back, 5 bases at V and 7 bases at J, with 17 bases in the middle. CDR3 loop: CASSATAGVGEAFF. CDR3 nucleotides: TGTGCCAGCAGCGCGACCGCAGGGGTGGGTGAAGCTTTCTTT.

The chain combines TRBV29-1 with TRBJ2-5, with D unclear. The V gene lost 0 bases and the J gene lost 5 bases, with 4 bases spanning the gap. CDR1 SQVTM and CDR2 ANQGSEA come from the germline V gene. The CDR3 loop spans 11 amino acids. The CDR3 reads CSVEEVETQYF. CDR3 sequence (DNA): TGCAGCGTTGAAGAGGTGGAGACCCAGTACTTC.

This clonotype turned up a few times. CDR3 protein: CASSLPLRQGGNYGYTF. The DNA of the CDR3 is TGTGCCAGCAGTCTCCCCCTTAGACAGGGGGGGAACTATGGCTACACCTTC. The V call is TRBV28, the J call TRBJ1-2; TRBD1 matches at 9 bases. Per germline, CDR1 MDHEN and CDR2 SYDVKM. J was trimmed by 2 bases and V by 5 bases; bases with no gene match: 12. The CDR3 consists of 17 residues.

A few counts support this clonotype. At one boundary the junction diverges from the germline segment, which might be a read error. J is TRBJ1-2 and V is TRBV29-1; a weak D match, TRBD1 (6 bases). The germline CDR1 and CDR2 sequences are SQVTM and ANQGSEA. This CDR3 has 13 amino acids. The CDR3 sequence: CSVTGGADYDYTF. DNA for the CDR3: TGCAGCGTGACAGGTGGGGCCGACTATGACTACACCTTC.

The CDR3 coding sequence is TGTGCCAGCAGCCAGACTAGCGGGATGTTCGACATTCAGTACTTC. It yields the protein CASSQTSGMFDIQYF. V is TRBV7-8 and J is TRBJ2-4; TRBD2 matches at 11 bases. The V segment lost 5 bases and the J segment 8 bases; nucleotides outside the gene matches: 8. Per germline, CDR1 SGHVS and CDR2 FQNEAQ. This CDR3 contains 15 residues. The whole variable domain, remainder taken from reference TRBV7-8 and TRBJ2-4, is GAGVSQSPRYKVAKRGQDVALRCDPISGHVSLFWYQQALGQGPEFLTYFQNEAQLDKSGLPSDRFFAERPEGSVSTLKIQRTQQEDSAVYLCASSQTSGMFDIQYFGAGTRLSVL.